This TCR beta chain appears in the sequencing data of a study of long-term antiretroviral therapy in people with HIV. On the study more broadly: First collections came about a decade before the 2015 immediate-ART recommendation.

V lost 3 bases to trimming and J lost 10 bases, with 7 bases between them. CDR1 and CDR2 from the germline V gene are SGHDN and FVKESK. CDR3 length: 12 amino acids. Researchers report immunoSEQ v3.0 was run at survey level. The repertoire was sequenced with immunoSEQ multiplex PCR; TCRdb's copy has only in-frame clones and lacks some. This table has some 31,000 clones, about 90% appearing once. There are a few counts of this clone. The sequencing here drew on unsorted PBMCs, taken 1.1 years after starting antiretroviral therapy. J is TRBJ1-6 and V is TRBV14; unclear D gene. The sequence came from a young man with HIV. This chain's CDR3 is CASSQPGSPLHF. CDR3 coding DNA: TGTGCCAGCAGCCAGCCGGGGTCACCCCTCCACTTT. Full variable domain (outside the CDR3, taken from reference TRBV14 and TRBJ1-6): EAGVTQFPSHSVIEKGQTVTLRCDPISGHDNLYWYRRVMGKEIKFLLHFVKESKQDESGMPNNRFLAERTGGTYSTLKVQPAELEDSGVYFCASSQPGSPLHFGNGTRLTVT.